The next 20 T cell receptor beta chains were all read from a single sample in a study of blood T cell repertoires in COVID-19. Sequenced by immunoSEQ multiplex PCR; TCRdb stores in-frame clones only, minus some. The data contain about 220,000 clones, approximately 86% of them singletons. The sample comprised PBMCs or T cells enriched from blood (not recorded which). The receptors derive from a woman aged 45-65 years with acute COVID-19.

The chain couples TRBV28 to TRBJ1-2; possible D gene TRBD1, 5 bases. Germline V CDR1 and CDR2: MDHEN, SYDVKM. The CDR3 totals 14 residues. V was clipped by 5 bases and J by 4 bases, with 14 bases between them. DNA for the CDR3: TGTGCCAGCAGTGGGGATGTGGGGCCCTATGGCTACACCTTC. This sequence encodes CASSGDVGPYGYTF.

The V gene is TRBV5-6, the J gene TRBJ2-3, with TRBD1 as a possible D gene (6 bases). Per the germline V gene, CDR1 is SGHDT and CDR2 is YYEEEE. Between the trimmed V and J ends, which lost 3 bases and 4 bases, there was a span of 15 bases. This CDR3 has 15 amino acids. CDR3 bases: TGTGCCAGCAGCTCGGACGTTGAGGGGGCAGATACGCAGTATTTT. Its protein is CASSSDVEGADTQYF.

The chain carries TRBV5-1 and TRBJ2-7, with TRBD1 matching 10 bases. With 7 bases clipped from V and 2 bases from J, the junction kept 6 bases outside the gene matches. Looked up from germline, CDR1 is SGHRS and CDR2 is YFSETQ. This CDR3 is 14 amino acids long. The CDR3 region has the DNA TGCGCCAGCGGCCCGACAGGGGGCGCCTACGAGCAGTACTTC. Translated: CASGPTGGAYEQYF.

The V and J genes are TRBV10-3 and TRBJ1-6; D may be TRBD1 (5 bases). The ends were cut back, 2 bases at V and 0 bases at J, with 5 bases in the middle. CDR1 ENHRY and CDR2 SYGVKD come from the germline V gene. The CDR3 spans 15 residues. This CDR3 is CAISEDSSYNSPLHF. CDR3 DNA sequence: TGTGCCATCAGTGAGGACAGCTCCTATAATTCACCCCTCCACTTT.

This CDR3 is CASSLVAGGRNNEQFF. DNA of the CDR3: TGTGCCAGCAGCTTAGTTGCGGGGGGGAGGAACAATGAGCAGTTCTTC. The chain employs TRBV11-2 and TRBJ2-1; 9 bases agree with TRBD2. Trimming at V came to 1 base and at J to 5 bases, leaving 6 bases not matched to a gene. The CDR3 loop spans 16 amino acids. The germline gives CDR1 SGHAT, CDR2 FQNNGV.

In its sample, this clone was seen a few times. This chain links TRBV3-1 (or the pseudogene TRBV3-2) with TRBJ1-2; TRBD1 aligns across 8 bases. CDR1 is LGHDT and CDR2 is YNNKEL in the germline V gene (reference sequence). Unmatched junction bases numbered 8, after V lost 6 bases and J lost 8 bases. The length of the CDR3 is 13 residues. The CDR3 sequence is CASSSQGAPGYTF. CDR3 DNA: TGTGCCAGCAGTTCTCAGGGGGCGCCCGGCTACACCTTC.

The chain recombines TRBV28 with TRBJ1-6, with a tentative D call TRBD1 (5 bases). The V gene lost 7 bases and the J gene lost 2 bases, with 15 bases spanning the gap. The CDR3 contains 16 residues. Germline CDR1 MDHEN, CDR2 SYDVKM. The CDR3 sequence is CASTPLGLPYNSPLHF. CDR3 bases: TGTGCCAGCACCCCGCTGGGGCTGCCCTATAATTCACCCCTCCACTTT. The variable domain in full, with the rest retrieved from reference TRBV28 and TRBJ1-6, is DVKVTQSSRYLVKRTGEKVFLECVQDMDHENMFWYRQDPGLGLRLIYFSYDVKMKEKGDIPEGYSVSREKKERFSLILESASTNQTSMYLCASTPLGLPYNSPLHFGNGTRLTVT.

As for this clone: Additional DNA sequences in this sample encode the identical CDR3. The rearrangement uses TRBV28 and TRBJ1-4; 8 bases are a match to TRBD1. V lost 6 bases, J lost 5 bases, and 5 bases stayed unmatched. The CDR3 is made up of 14 amino acids. Germline V gives CDR1 MDHEN, CDR2 SYDVKM. CDR3 residues: CASSLTGANEKLFF. CDR3 sequence (DNA): TGTGCCAGCAGCCTGACAGGGGCCAATGAAAAACTGTTTTTT.

The rearrangement uses TRBV7-2 and TRBJ2-7; 9 nucleotides agree with TRBD2. The CDR3 covers 15 residues. V shed 2 bases and J 4 bases; nucleotides not matched to a gene: 6. Germline V gene lookup returns CDR1 SGHTA and CDR2 FQGNSA. In nucleotides, the CDR3 is TGTGCCAGCAGCTTAACTAGCGGGTCGCAATACGAGCAGTACTTC. It translates to CASSLTSGSQYEQYF.

The gene calls are TRBV28 and TRBJ1-6; possible D gene TRBD1, 6 bases. Germline values: CDR1 MDHEN, CDR2 SYDVKM. The V end lost 10 bases, the J end lost 6 bases, and 22 bases lay between the germline ends. This CDR3 region has 16 residues. For the CDR3, the DNA is TGTGCCACCTTCCCGGGGGGGCTCGCGATTAATTCACCCCTCCACTTT. This translates into CATFPGGLAINSPLHF. Complete variable domain (other parts from reference TRBV28 and TRBJ1-6): DVKVTQSSRYLVKRTGEKVFLECVQDMDHENMFWYRQDPGLGLRLIYFSYDVKMKEKGDIPEGYSVSREKKERFSLILESASTNQTSMYLCATFPGGLAINSPLHFGNGTRLTVT.

In this sample, this clone turned up once. This chain links TRBV2 with TRBJ1-5, with D perhaps TRBD1 (5 bases). This CDR3 is built from 17 residues. Germline loops: CDR1 SNHLY, CDR2 FYNNEI. Deletions cut 0 bases from V and 5 bases from J, with 17 bases between. In DNA form, the CDR3 reads TGTGCCAGCAGTGAAGCAACCAATTGGGAGGGGCATCAGCCCCAGCATTTT. Protein: CASSEATNWEGHQPQHF.

This clone was observed a single time. V and J are TRBV30 and TRBJ2-3; the match to TRBD2 covers 12 bases. With V trimmed by 3 bases and J by 3 bases, 1 base remained unmatched. The CDR3 loop spans 14 amino acids. Germline CDR1 is GTSNPN and CDR2 is SVGIG (reference sequence). CDR3 loop: CAWRLAGGTDTQYF. In nucleotides, the CDR3 is TGTGCCTGGAGGCTAGCGGGAGGGACAGATACGCAGTATTTT.

The chain combines TRBV6-5 with TRBJ1-2; D call uncertain. Trimming stripped 8 bases from V and 2 bases from J, with 15 bases between. CDR3 length equals 14 residues. Germline V CDR1 and CDR2: MNHEY, SVGAGI. CDR3 nucleotides: TGTGCCAGCGAGACGGGATTACTGAACTATGGCTACACCTTC. Protein product: CASETGLLNYGYTF.

The V call is TRBV7-2, the J call TRBJ2-7; the match to TRBD1 covers 7 bases. Per germline, CDR1 SGHTA and CDR2 FQGNSA. With 1 base clipped from V and 6 bases from J, the junction kept 9 bases outside the gene matches. The CDR3 length is 15 residues. The chain's CDR3 is CASSLEGRGLGEQYF. CDR3 bases: TGTGCCAGCAGCTTAGAAGGCAGGGGGTTAGGCGAGCAGTACTTC.

V gene TRBV6-2 or TRBV6-3 combines with J gene TRBJ2-3; a weak D match, TRBD2 (5 bases). The length of the CDR3 is 14 residues. V was clipped by 0 bases and J by 4 bases, with 8 bases between them. Germline V lookup: CDR1 MNHEY, CDR2 SVGEGT. The CDR3 nucleotides are TGTGCCAGCAGTTACTCGAGGGATGCAGATACGCAGTATTTT. Translating it yields CASSYSRDADTQYF.

The chain recombines TRBV28 with TRBJ2-5; tentative D call: TRBD2 (6 bases). Germline V gene lookup returns CDR1 MDHEN and CDR2 SYDVKM. Trimming took 2 bases from V and 9 from J, leaving 16 bases between them. This CDR3 has 14 residues. The chain's CDR3 is CASSLVHSGGAQYF. In nucleotides, the CDR3 is TGTGCCAGCAGTTTAGTACACAGTGGAGGGGCCCAGTACTTC.

This clone was observed once. This sequence joins TRBV6-5 and TRBJ2-1, with D perhaps matching TRBD2 (6 bases). Germline-derived CDR1 and CDR2 are MNHEY and SVGAGI. The CDR3 consists of 12 residues. V was shortened by 7 bases and J by 10 bases, with 14 bases between the two germline ends. In DNA form, the CDR3 reads TGTGCCAGCACCCCCCGGCGGGACGAGCAGTTCTTC. Translation: CASTPRRDEQFF.

The J gene is TRBJ1-3, the V gene TRBV30; 7 bases line up with TRBD1. Germline values: CDR1 GTSNPN, CDR2 SVGIG (reference sequence). The CDR3 consists of 13 residues. With 6 bases clipped from V and 0 bases from J, the junction kept 2 bases outside the gene matches. The CDR3: CACRGSSGNTIYF. CDR3 nucleotides: TGTGCCTGCAGGGGGAGCTCTGGAAACACCATATATTTT.

J is TRBJ2-1 and V is TRBV7-3; 7 bases match TRBD2. V shed 0 bases, J shed 7 bases, and the junction held 6 bases outside the gene matches. CDR1 and CDR2 from the germline V gene are SGHTA and FQGTGA. CDR3 length equals 15 residues. CDR3 sequence reads: CASSLTGRRENEQFF. DNA for the CDR3: TGTGCCAGCAGCTTAACGGGTAGGCGGGAGAATGAGCAGTTCTTC.

This clone was picked up one time. The CDR3 nucleotides are TGTGCCAGCAGCTTCCGACTAGCGGGAGAACACGAGCAGTACTTC. It yields the protein CASSFRLAGEHEQYF. The chain couples TRBV7-9 to TRBJ2-7; 12 bases are a match to TRBD2. The CDR3 runs to 15 residues. V was pared by 3 bases and J by 5 bases, with 5 bases of the junction left unmatched. Germline CDR1 is SEHNR and CDR2 is FQNEAQ (reference sequence).